This T cell receptor beta chain appears in the sequencing data of a study of T-cell reconstitution after alpha-beta-depleted transplantation in children. This CDR3 is 15 amino acids long. Deletions cut 1 base from V and 2 bases from J, with 12 bases between. Germline CDR1 is DFQATT and CDR2 is SNEGSKA (reference sequence). Unique molecular identifiers were built into the TCRbeta library. Using its own MiXCR run on the PCR reads, TCRdb lists one record per CDR3 protein. The sample carries about 610,000 distinct CDR3 sequences, over 9.5% recorded once. The sample was PBMCs from the stem cell graft donor, taken from the stem cell graft. The V gene is TRBV20-1, the J gene TRBJ1-5; D gene ambiguous. The receptor was derived from a human donor who donated a stem cell graft to a child with acute myeloid leukemia. As DNA, the CDR3 is TGCAGTGCTAGAGGGCCGGGGATTGGCAATCAGCCCCAGCATTTT. It translates to CSARGPGIGNQPQHF.